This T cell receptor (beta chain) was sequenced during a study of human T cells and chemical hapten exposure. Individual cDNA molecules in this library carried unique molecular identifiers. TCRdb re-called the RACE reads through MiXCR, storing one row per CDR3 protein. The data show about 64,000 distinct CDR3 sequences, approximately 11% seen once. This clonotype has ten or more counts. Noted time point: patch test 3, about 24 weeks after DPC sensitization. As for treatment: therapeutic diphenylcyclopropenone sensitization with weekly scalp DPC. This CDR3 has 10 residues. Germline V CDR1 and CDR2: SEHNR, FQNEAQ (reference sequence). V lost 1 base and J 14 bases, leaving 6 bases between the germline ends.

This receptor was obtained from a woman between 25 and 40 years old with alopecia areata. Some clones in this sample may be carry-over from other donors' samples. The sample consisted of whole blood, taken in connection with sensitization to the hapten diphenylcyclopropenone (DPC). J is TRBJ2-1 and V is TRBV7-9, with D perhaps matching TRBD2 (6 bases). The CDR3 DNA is TGTGCCAGCAGCTTAGGCGGGGAGTTCTTC. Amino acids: CASSLGGEFF.